One and the same sample provided the 26 T cell receptor beta chains below, sequenced in a study of vaccination effects on CD4 cells after COVID-19. Data came from immunoSEQ multiplex PCR; TCRdb stores just in-frame clones and leaves some out. The data hold 25,000 to 35,000 clones, with over 75% observed a single time. Viral peptide pool expansion of antigen-specific CD4+ T cells preceded sequencing in the ViraFEST assay. Having been cultured for 9 to 11 days, the cells underwent CD4+ T cell isolation. Two-dose vaccination with either BNT162b2 or mRNA-1273 was given to the participants. For these TCRs, the target antigens are not known. The source material was CD4+ T cells from PBMCs cultured with SARS-CoV-2 spike peptides, sampled after COVID-19 vaccination. Source of these receptors: a human donor who received a COVID-19 vaccine. Some clones in this sample may be carry-over from other donors' samples.

This chain connects TRBV6-5 to TRBJ1-1; D is unclear. CDR3 length: 12 amino acids. Germline V CDR1 and CDR2: MNHEY, SVGAGI. V was shortened by 6 bases and J by 3 bases, with 8 bases between the two germline ends. The CDR3 sequence is CASSYGDTEAFF. The CDR3 DNA reads as TGTGCCAGCAGCTACGGGGACACTGAAGCTTTCTTT.

On this clone itself: The sample holds other DNA sequences that translate to the same CDR3. The rearrangement links TRBV18 to TRBJ1-2; D gene uncertain. Between the trimmed V and J ends, which lost 2 bases and 8 bases, there was a span of 12 bases. The CDR3 length is 13 residues. Germline V gives CDR1 KGHSH, CDR2 LQKENI. Here the CDR3 reads CASSPRTASGYTF. Here the CDR3 DNA reads TGTGCCAGCTCACCAAGGACCGCGTCCGGCTACACCTTC.

The V gene is TRBV6-5, the J gene TRBJ2-7; 8 bases agree with TRBD1. V trimming: 6 bases; J trimming: 6 bases; junction bases outside the gene matches: 10. This CDR3 region has 14 residues. Germline V lookup: CDR1 MNHEY, CDR2 SVGAGI. This CDR3 reads CASRTDRDGREQYV. The CDR3 coding sequence is TGTGCCAGCAGAACGGACAGGGATGGGCGCGAGCAGTACGTC.

CDR3 DNA: TGTGCCAGCCAAAACTTTAGGACAGGCGGCTATGGCTACACCTTC. Protein product: CASQNFRTGGYGYTF. This chain uses TRBV2 with TRBJ1-2; 7 bases are a match to TRBD1. The V and J ends lost 8 bases and 4 bases, in that order; junction bases with no gene match: 13. This CDR3 spans 15 amino acids. CDR1 is SNHLY and CDR2 is FYNNEI in the germline V gene.

The chain carries TRBV6-4 and TRBJ2-2, with D perhaps matching TRBD1 or TRBD2 (5 bases each). Deletions cut 4 bases from V and 0 bases from J, with 6 bases between. CDR1 MRHNA and CDR2 SNTAGT come from the germline V gene. The CDR3 is made up of 14 amino acids. CDR3 sequence (DNA): TGTGCCAGCAGTGCGGGGCCGAACACCGGGGAGCTGTTTTTT. Amino acid sequence: CASSAGPNTGELFF.

This clone showed up just a few times. The V and J genes are TRBV10-3 and TRBJ2-2, with 9 bases that match TRBD1. The germline CDR1 and CDR2 sequences are ENHRY and SYGVKD. After removal of 5 bases from V and 6 bases from J, the junction contained 7 bases not matched to a gene. The CDR3 totals 15 residues. The CDR3 bases are TGTGCCATCAGTCCGGGACAGGGTTTATCCGGGGAGCTGTTTTTT. This sequence encodes CAISPGQGLSGELFF.

The chain has TRBV12-3 or TRBV12-4 and TRBJ1-1; D call uncertain. The V end lost 6 bases, the J end lost 1 base, and 9 bases lay between the germline ends. The CDR3 extends over 13 amino acids. CDR3 sequence: CASSRTRNTEAFF. DNA for the CDR3: TGTGCCAGCAGCCGAACAAGGAACACTGAAGCTTTCTTT.

The J gene is TRBJ2-1, the V gene TRBV13; the match to TRBD1 covers 9 bases. The trim removed 5 bases at V and 7 bases at J, leaving 18 bases unmatched. There are 18 residues in the CDR3. In germline, CDR1 is PRHDT, CDR2 FYEKMQ (reference sequence). The CDR3 loop is CASSGTYLGTGYMNEQFF. The CDR3, as DNA: TGTGCCAGCAGCGGTACCTACCTCGGGACAGGGTATATGAATGAGCAGTTCTTC.

This clone appeared once. This chain joins TRBV7-2 and TRBJ1-1, with D hard to call. This CDR3 contains 14 residues. The V gene's germline CDR1 is SGHTA and CDR2 FQGNSA. Trimming removed 1 base at V and 3 bases at J, with 9 bases between. CDR3 nucleotides: TGTGCCAGCAGCTTAGTCTTCGGTTACACTGAAGCTTTCTTT. Its translation: CASSLVFGYTEAFF.

This clone was detected only a few times. The chain couples TRBV20-1 to TRBJ1-5; D uncertain. CDR3 size: 11 residues. Germline loops: CDR1 DFQATT, CDR2 SNEGSKA (reference sequence). Trimming took 1 base from V and 8 from J, leaving 6 bases between them. In DNA, the CDR3 is TGCAGTGCTAGAGTCGGGGAGCCCCAGCATTTT. Translated, it gives CSARVGEPQHF.

This clone turned up a few times. The chain has TRBV2 and TRBJ1-2; TRBD1 is a possible D gene (6 bases). V lost 9 bases and J 10 bases, leaving 12 bases between the germline ends. The CDR3 is made up of 10 amino acids. CDR1 is SNHLY and CDR2 is FYNNEI in the germline V gene. CDR3 DNA: TGTGCCAGGAAAACAGGGATCTACACCTTC. Translated, it gives CARKTGIYTF.

The chain joins TRBV3-1 (or the pseudogene TRBV3-2) to TRBJ2-1; a weak D match, TRBD2 (7 bases). CDR3 length equals 14 residues. Trimming removed 4 bases from V and 6 bases from J, with 13 bases in between. Germline CDR1 LGHDT, CDR2 YNNKEL (reference sequence). The CDR3 here is CASSLGGPGNEQFF. CDR3 bases: TGTGCCAGCAGCCTCGGGGGGCCGGGCAATGAGCAGTTCTTC.

The rearrangement links TRBV24-1 to TRBJ2-1, with 7 bases fitting TRBD1. This CDR3 has 16 amino acids. Trimming removed 5 bases from V and 3 bases from J; junction bases left unmatched: 9. Germline V CDR1 and CDR2: KGHDR, SFDVKD. The CDR3 here is CATSGMTGRDYNEQFF. The CDR3 DNA is TGTGCCACCAGTGGCATGACAGGGAGAGACTACAATGAGCAGTTCTTC.

The V gene is TRBV11-1, the J gene TRBJ2-7; 8 nucleotides agree with TRBD1. This CDR3 contains 14 residues. Germline V lookup: CDR1 SGHAT, CDR2 FQDESV (reference sequence). The V segment lost 3 bases and the J segment 5 bases; nucleotides outside the gene matches: 6. CDR3 DNA sequence: TGTGCCAGCAGCTTTGGGGCAGGGGGCGACGAGCAGTACGTC. Amino acid sequence: CASSFGAGGDEQYV.

The V and J genes are TRBV29-1 and TRBJ2-3; D unclear. CDR1 SQVTM and CDR2 ANQGSEA come from the germline V gene. This CDR3 comprises 13 residues. Trimming shortened V by 5 bases and J by 6 bases, and 15 bases separated the two germline ends. This CDR3 is CSVWLTTPDTQYF. CDR3 coding DNA: TGCAGCGTTTGGTTGACGACGCCGGATACGCAGTATTTT.

The chain carries TRBV7-9 and TRBJ1-3; possibly TRBD1 for D (6 bases). Germline V CDR1 and CDR2: SEHNR, FQNEAQ (reference sequence). V was trimmed by 7 bases and J by 0 bases, leaving 16 bases between them. The CDR3 sequence is 16 residues long. CDR3 nucleotides: TGTGCCAGCACCTCTGGCCGGGACACCTCTGGAAACACCATATATTTT. Translating gives CASTSGRDTSGNTIYF.

This clone was counted between two and nine times. V is TRBV19 and J is TRBJ2-3; 7 nucleotides line up with TRBD2. The CDR3 runs 15 residues. The J segment lost 0 bases and the V segment lost 4 bases, leaving 4 bases of the junction unmatched. Germline CDR1 LNHDA, CDR2 SQIVND (reference sequence). CDR3 sequence (DNA): TGTGCCAGTAGTACTGGACTAGTGAGCACAGATACGCAGTATTTT. This gives the protein CASSTGLVSTDTQYF.

This chain uses TRBV27 with TRBJ2-3; possible D gene TRBD2, 6 bases. With 5 bases removed from V and 4 bases from J, the gap between germline ends came to 19 bases. Looked up from germline, CDR1 is MNHEY and CDR2 is SMNVEV (reference sequence). The CDR3 length is 16 residues. The CDR3 bases are TGTGCCAGCAGTCCCCTGGTGGGGGGAGGTGCAGATACGCAGTATTTT. Protein: CASSPLVGGGADTQYF.

This chain joins TRBV3-1 (or the pseudogene TRBV3-2) and TRBJ2-1; D is tentatively TRBD1 or TRBD2 (5 bases each). The V end lost 2 bases, the J end lost 8 bases, and 16 bases lay between the germline ends. CDR1 is LGHDT, CDR2 YNNKEL, per germline (reference sequence). The CDR3 runs 15 residues. The CDR3 nucleotides read TGTGCCAGCAGCCAAACCGGGACGATCGGGGATGAGCAGTTCTTC. It yields the protein CASSQTGTIGDEQFF.

The chain joins TRBV18 to TRBJ2-3, with D unresolved. Trimming took off 3 bases at V and 0 bases at J, with 7 bases between the two ends. The germline CDR1 and CDR2 sequences are KGHSH and LQKENI. The CDR3 runs 14 residues. CDR3: CASSPPSSTDTQYF. As DNA, the CDR3 is TGTGCCAGCTCACCCCCTTCTAGCACAGATACGCAGTATTTT.

The genes are TRBV6-2 or TRBV6-3 and TRBJ1-5; 8 bases align to TRBD1. Germline V gene lookup returns CDR1 MNHEY and CDR2 SVGEGT. V lost 5 bases to trimming and J lost 2 bases; unmatched junction nucleotides: 2. CDR3 length equals 14 residues. The CDR3 region has the DNA TGTGCCAGCAGTCAACAGGGGGGCAATCAGCCCCAGCATTTT. Protein: CASSQQGGNQPQHF.

The rearrangement joins TRBV9 to TRBJ2-2; D is unresolved. V was trimmed by 2 bases and J by 4 bases, leaving 18 bases between them. This CDR3 region has 17 residues. Germline loops: CDR1 SGDLS, CDR2 YYNGEE. CDR3 amino acids: CASSVQLSGRVTGELFF. Written as DNA, the CDR3 is TGTGCCAGCAGCGTGCAACTGAGTGGAAGGGTCACCGGGGAGCTGTTTTTT.

The chain links TRBV19 to TRBJ1-6, with 8 bases that match TRBD1. CDR1 and CDR2 from the germline V gene are LNHDA and SQIVND (reference sequence). The CDR3 consists of 14 residues. The V segment lost 3 bases and the J segment 8 bases; nucleotides outside the gene matches: 3. CDR3 amino acids: CASSMGQDYSPLHF. DNA for the CDR3: TGTGCCAGTAGTATGGGACAGGATTATTCACCCCTCCACTTT.

This clone was counted only a few times. The rearrangement joins TRBV28 to TRBJ2-7, with 9 positions matching TRBD1. Per the germline V gene, CDR1 is MDHEN and CDR2 is SYDVKM. After removal of 10 bases from V and 2 bases from J, the junction contained 12 bases not matched to a gene. CDR3 length equals 15 residues. This CDR3 is CATRTGGAGTYEQYV. The CDR3 DNA follows: TGTGCCACAAGAACAGGGGGCGCGGGGACCTACGAGCAGTACGTC.

The V call is TRBV19, the J call TRBJ2-7, with TRBD2 matching 11 bases. The V segment lost 5 bases and the J segment 5 bases; nucleotides outside the gene matches: 2. Germline values: CDR1 LNHDA, CDR2 SQIVND (reference sequence). The CDR3 consists of 13 residues. The CDR3 region is CASSLGLADEQYV. The CDR3 coding sequence is TGTGCCAGTAGTTTGGGACTAGCGGACGAGCAGTACGTC.

The genes are TRBV3-1 (or the pseudogene TRBV3-2) and TRBJ2-2; D tentatively reads TRBD1 or TRBD2 (5 bases each). The CDR3 is 13 residues long. Germline V lookup: CDR1 LGHDT, CDR2 YNNKEL (reference sequence). Between the trimmed V and J ends, which lost 4 bases and 6 bases, there was a span of 9 bases. The CDR3 spells CASSPWDAGELFF. Written as DNA, the CDR3 is TGTGCCAGCAGCCCCTGGGACGCCGGGGAGCTGTTTTTT.